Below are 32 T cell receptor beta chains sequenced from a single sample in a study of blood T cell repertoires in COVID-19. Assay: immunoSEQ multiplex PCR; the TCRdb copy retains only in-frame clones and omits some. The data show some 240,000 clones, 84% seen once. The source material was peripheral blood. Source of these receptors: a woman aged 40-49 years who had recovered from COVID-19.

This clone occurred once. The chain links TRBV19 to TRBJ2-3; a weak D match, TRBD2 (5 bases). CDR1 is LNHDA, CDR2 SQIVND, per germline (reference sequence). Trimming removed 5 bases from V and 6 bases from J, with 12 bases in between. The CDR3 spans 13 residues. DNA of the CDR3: TGTGCCAGTAGTTTCCTGTGGGAGGATACGCAGTATTTT. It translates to CASSFLWEDTQYF.

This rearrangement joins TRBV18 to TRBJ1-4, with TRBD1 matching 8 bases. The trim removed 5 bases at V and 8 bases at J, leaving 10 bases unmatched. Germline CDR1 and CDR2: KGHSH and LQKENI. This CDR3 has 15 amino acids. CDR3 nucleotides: TGTGCCAGCTCAGCGGACAGGGAACGGATAGAAAAACTGTTTTTT. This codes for CASSADRERIEKLFF.

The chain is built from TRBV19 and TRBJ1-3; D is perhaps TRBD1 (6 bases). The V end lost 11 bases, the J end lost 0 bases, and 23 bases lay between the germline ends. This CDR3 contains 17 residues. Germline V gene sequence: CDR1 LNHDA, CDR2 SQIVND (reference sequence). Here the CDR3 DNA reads TGTGCCTCACAAAGGGAGAACAGGGCCAACTCTGGAAACACCATATATTTT. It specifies CASQRENRANSGNTIYF.

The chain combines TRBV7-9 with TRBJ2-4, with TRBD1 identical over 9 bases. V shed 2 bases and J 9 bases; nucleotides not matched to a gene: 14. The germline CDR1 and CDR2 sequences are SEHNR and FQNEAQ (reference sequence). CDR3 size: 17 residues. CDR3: CASSLIGQGPLGGIQYF. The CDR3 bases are TGTGCCAGCAGCTTAATCGGACAGGGGCCACTCGGGGGCATTCAGTACTTC.

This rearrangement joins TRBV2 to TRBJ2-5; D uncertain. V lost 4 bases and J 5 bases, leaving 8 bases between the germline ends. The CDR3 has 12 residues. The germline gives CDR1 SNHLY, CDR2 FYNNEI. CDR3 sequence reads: CASSGGAETQYF. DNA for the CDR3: TGTGCCAGCAGTGGTGGAGCGGAGACCCAGTACTTC.

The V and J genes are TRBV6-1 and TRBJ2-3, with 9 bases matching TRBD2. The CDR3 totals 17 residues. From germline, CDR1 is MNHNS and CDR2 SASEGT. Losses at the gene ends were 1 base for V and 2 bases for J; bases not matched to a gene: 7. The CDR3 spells CASSEEVAGAYTDTQYF. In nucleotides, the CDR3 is TGTGCCAGCAGTGAAGAGGTAGCGGGGGCCTACACAGATACGCAGTATTTT.

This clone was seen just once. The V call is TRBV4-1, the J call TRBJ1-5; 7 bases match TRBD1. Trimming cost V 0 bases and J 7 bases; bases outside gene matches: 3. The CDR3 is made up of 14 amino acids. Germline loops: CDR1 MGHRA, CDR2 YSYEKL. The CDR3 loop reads CASSQDWGQQPQHF. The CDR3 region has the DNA TGCGCCAGCAGCCAAGACTGGGGACAGCAGCCCCAGCATTTT.

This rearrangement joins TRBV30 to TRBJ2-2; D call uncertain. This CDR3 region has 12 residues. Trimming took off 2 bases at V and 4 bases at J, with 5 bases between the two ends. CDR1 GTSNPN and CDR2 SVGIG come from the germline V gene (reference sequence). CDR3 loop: CAWSSRTGELFF. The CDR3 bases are TGTGCCTGGAGTAGCCGCACCGGGGAGCTGTTTTTT.

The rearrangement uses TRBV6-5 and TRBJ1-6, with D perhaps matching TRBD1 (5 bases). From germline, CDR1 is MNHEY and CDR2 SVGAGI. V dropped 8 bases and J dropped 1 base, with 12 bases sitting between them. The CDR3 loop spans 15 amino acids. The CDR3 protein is CASGGNRSYNSPLHF. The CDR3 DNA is TGTGCCAGCGGGGGGAATAGGTCCTATAATTCACCCCTCCACTTT.

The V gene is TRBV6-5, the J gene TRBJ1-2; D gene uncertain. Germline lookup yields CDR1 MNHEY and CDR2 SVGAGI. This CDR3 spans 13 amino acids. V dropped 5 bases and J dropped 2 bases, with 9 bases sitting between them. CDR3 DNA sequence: TGTGCCAGCAGTCCTTGGGCAAACTATGGCTACACCTTC. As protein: CASSPWANYGYTF.

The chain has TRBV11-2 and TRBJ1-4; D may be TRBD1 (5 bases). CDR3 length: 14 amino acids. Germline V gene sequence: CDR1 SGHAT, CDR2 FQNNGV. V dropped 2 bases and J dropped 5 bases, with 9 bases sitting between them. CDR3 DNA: TGTGCCAGCAGCTTAAATTACAGGAATGAAAAACTGTTTTTT. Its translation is CASSLNYRNEKLFF.

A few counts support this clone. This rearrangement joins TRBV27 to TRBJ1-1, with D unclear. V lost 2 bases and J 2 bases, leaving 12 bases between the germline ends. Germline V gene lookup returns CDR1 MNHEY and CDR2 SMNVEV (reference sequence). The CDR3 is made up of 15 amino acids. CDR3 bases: TGTGCCAGCAGTTTAGTGGGAGCTGGAAACACTGAAGCTTTCTTT. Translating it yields CASSLVGAGNTEAFF.

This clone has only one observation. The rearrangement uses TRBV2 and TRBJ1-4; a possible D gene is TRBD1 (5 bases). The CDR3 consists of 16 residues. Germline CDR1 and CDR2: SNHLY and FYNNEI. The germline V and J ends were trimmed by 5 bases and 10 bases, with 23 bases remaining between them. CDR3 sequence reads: CASSNLTPGRGGKLFF. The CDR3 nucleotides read TGTGCCAGCAGTAACCTCACTCCGGGCCGGGGGGGAAAACTGTTTTTT.

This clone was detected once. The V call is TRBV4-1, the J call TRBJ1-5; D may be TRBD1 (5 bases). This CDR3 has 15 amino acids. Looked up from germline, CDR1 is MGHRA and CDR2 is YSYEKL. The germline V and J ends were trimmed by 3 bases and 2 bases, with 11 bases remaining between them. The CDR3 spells CASSQGGRGNQPQHF. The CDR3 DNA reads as TGCGCCAGCAGCCAGGGGGGACGGGGCAATCAGCCCCAGCATTTT.

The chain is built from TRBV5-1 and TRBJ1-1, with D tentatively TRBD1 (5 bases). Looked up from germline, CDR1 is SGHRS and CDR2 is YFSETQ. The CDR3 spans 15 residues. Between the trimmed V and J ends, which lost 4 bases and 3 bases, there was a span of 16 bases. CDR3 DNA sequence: TGCGCCAGCAGCCCCGGACAAAACCCGGACACTGAAGCTTTCTTT. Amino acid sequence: CASSPGQNPDTEAFF.

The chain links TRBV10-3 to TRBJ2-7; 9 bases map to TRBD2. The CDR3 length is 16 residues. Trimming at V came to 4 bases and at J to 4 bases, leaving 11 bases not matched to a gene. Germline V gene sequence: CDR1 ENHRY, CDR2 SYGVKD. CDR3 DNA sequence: TGTGCCATCAGTGGCGGGACTAGCCGTGGGGGTTACGAGCAGTACTTC. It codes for CAISGGTSRGGYEQYF.

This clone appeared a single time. The CDR3 region has the DNA TGTGCCAGCAGCCTAACCGGAGGTGGGGGCTACACCTTC. Amino acids: CASSLTGGGGYTF. The V gene is TRBV9, the J gene TRBJ1-2; D unresolved. The CDR3 extends over 13 amino acids. Germline V gene sequence: CDR1 SGDLS, CDR2 YYNGEE. With 4 bases removed from V and 8 bases from J, the gap between germline ends came to 15 bases.

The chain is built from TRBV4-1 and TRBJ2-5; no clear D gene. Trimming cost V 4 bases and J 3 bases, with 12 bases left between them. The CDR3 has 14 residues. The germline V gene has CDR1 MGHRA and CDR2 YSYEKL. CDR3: CASSLDPAEETQYF. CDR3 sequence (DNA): TGCGCCAGCAGCCTAGACCCTGCAGAAGAGACCCAGTACTTC.

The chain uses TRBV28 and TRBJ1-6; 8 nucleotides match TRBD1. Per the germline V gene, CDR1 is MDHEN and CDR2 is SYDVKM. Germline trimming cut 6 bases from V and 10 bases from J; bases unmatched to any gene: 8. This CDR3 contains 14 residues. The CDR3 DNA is TGTGCCAGCAGCCCGGGACAGGCAAACTCACCCCTCCACTTT. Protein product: CASSPGQANSPLHF.

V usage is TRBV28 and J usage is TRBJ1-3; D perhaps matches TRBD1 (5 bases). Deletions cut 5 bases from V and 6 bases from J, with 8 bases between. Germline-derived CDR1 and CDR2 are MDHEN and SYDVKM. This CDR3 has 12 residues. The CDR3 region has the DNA TGTGCCAGCAGTGACAGTATAAACACCATATATTTT. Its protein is CASSDSINTIYF.

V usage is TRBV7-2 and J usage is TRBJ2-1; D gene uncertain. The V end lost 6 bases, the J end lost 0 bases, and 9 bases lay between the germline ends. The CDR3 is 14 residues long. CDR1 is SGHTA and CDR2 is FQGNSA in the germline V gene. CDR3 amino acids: CASSLESSYNEQFF. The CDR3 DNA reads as TGTGCCAGCAGTCTAGAGAGCTCCTACAATGAGCAGTTCTTC.

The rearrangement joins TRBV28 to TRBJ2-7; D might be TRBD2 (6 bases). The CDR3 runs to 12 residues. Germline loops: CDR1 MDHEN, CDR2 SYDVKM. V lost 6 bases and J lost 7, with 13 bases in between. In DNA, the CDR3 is TGTGCCAGCAGCCCTCGGGGGTTGGAGCAGTACTTC. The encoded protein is CASSPRGLEQYF.

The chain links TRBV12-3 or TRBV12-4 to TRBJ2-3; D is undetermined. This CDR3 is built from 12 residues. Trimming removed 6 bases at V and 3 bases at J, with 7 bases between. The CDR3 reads CASSEETDTQYF. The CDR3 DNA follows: TGTGCCAGCAGCGAGGAGACAGATACGCAGTATTTT.

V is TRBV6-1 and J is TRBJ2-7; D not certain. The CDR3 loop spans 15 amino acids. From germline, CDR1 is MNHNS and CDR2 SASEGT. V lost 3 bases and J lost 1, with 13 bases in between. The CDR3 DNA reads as TGTGCCAGCAGTGAGGCCGCGGCAAGTTCCTACGAGCAGTACTTC. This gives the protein CASSEAAASSYEQYF.

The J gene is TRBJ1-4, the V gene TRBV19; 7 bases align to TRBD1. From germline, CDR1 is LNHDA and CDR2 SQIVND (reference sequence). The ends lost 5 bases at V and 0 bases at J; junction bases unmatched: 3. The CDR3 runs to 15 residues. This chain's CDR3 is CASSWGQTTNEKLFF. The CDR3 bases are TGTGCCAGTAGTTGGGGACAGACAACTAATGAAAAACTGTTTTTT.

CDR3 loop: CASTLGLAYREQFF. Written as DNA, the CDR3 is TGTGCCAGCACGTTGGGACTAGCGTATAGGGAGCAGTTCTTC. The rearrangement joins TRBV28 to TRBJ2-1; TRBD2 aligns across 10 bases. The CDR3 spans 14 residues. Per germline, CDR1 MDHEN and CDR2 SYDVKM. J gave up 10 bases and V 7 bases, and 10 bases lay outside the gene matches.

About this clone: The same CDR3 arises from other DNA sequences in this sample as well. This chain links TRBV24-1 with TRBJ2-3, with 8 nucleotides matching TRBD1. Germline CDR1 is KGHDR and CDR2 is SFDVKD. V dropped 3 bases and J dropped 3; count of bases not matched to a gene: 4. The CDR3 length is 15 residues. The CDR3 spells CATSDRGQGTDTQYF. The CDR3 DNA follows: TGTGCCACCAGTGATCGAGGACAGGGAACAGATACGCAGTATTTT.

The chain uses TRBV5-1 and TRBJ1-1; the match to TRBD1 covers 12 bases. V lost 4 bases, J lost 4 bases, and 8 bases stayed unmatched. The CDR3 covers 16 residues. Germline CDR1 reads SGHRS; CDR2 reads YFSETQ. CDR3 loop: CASSLQGDRGLTEAFF. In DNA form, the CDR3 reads TGCGCCAGCAGCCTCCAGGGGGACAGGGGGCTCACTGAAGCTTTCTTT.

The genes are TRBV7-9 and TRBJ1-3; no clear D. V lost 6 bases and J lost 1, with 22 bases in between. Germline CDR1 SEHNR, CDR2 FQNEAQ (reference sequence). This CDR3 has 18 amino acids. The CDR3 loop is CASRGTRESKNSGNTIYF. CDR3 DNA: TGTGCCAGCAGAGGCACCCGGGAGTCCAAAAATTCTGGAAACACCATATATTTT.

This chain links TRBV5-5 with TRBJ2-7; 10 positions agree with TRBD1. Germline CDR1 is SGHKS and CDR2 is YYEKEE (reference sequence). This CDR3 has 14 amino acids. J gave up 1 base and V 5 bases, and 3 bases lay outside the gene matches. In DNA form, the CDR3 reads TGTGCCAGCAGGGACAGGGGGATATCCTACGAGCAGTACTTC. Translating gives CASRDRGISYEQYF.

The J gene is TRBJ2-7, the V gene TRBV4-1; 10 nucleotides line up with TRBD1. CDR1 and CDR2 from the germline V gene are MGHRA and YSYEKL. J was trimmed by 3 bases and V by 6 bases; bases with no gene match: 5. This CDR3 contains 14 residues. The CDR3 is CASRETGGSYEQYF. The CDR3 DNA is TGCGCCAGCAGAGAGACAGGGGGCAGCTACGAGCAGTACTTC.

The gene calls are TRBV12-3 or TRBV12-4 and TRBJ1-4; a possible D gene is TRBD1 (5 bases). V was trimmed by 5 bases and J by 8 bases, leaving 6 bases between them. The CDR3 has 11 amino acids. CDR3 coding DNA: TGTGCCAGCAGTCCAGGGGAAAAACTGTTTTTT. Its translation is CASSPGEKLFF.